This paragraph covers one T cell receptor beta chain sequence. Its antigen is not identified. Method: immunoSEQ multiplex PCR; TCRdb's copy keeps in-frame clones and lacks some. There are about 2,200,000 clones in the sample; 93% occur only once, and around 1.7% lies in the top ten. Positively selected for CCR7, the CD45RO-negative cells used as naive CD8 cells excluded terminally differentiated effector memory CD45RA+ cells. Donors were healthy HIV-negative adults without recently reported acute infections or vaccinations. The CDR3 loop spans 15 amino acids. The data are from a study of shared clonotypes between healthy human individuals. Study-level results: Between several donors, naive CD4 clonotypes were shared at a level of about 5%. Generation probability values for non-shared clonotypes were lower than those for clonotypes shared by all four donors.

This TCR derives from a young man in good health. Some clones in this sample may be carry-over from other donors' samples. The V and J genes are TRBV7-5 and TRBJ2-7; the table's D call, TRBD2, has no DNA check behind it. TRBV7-5 is designated a pseudogene. What was sequenced was naive CD8+ T cells from PBMCs. CDR3 residues: CARSLPGGNSYEQYF. The CDR3 bases are TGTGCCAGAAGCTTACCGGGAGGCAATTCCTACGAGCAGTACTTC.